The 14 T cell receptor beta chains in this list originate from one sample, sequenced in a study of T cell changes during pregnancy in multiple sclerosis. TCRdb's table, derived via immunoSEQ multiplex PCR, lists solely in-frame clones and lacks some. The sample carries fewer than 20,000 clones, about 85% recorded once. The material was CD8+ T cells from peripheral blood mononuclear cells, obtained after pregnancy. All receptors derive from a female donor with multiple sclerosis, enrolled in a pregnancy study.

The chain is built from TRBV7-9 and TRBJ1-3; no reliable D call. Trimming stripped 4 bases from V and 4 bases from J, with 5 bases between. The CDR3 is 12 residues long. Germline lookup yields CDR1 SEHNR and CDR2 FQNEAQ (reference sequence). The CDR3 DNA follows: TGTGCCAGCAGCTACTCGGGAAACACCATATATTTT. It codes for CASSYSGNTIYF.

In DNA form, the CDR3 reads TGTGCCAGCAGCTTAAACCACCTAGCCTACGAGCAGTACTTC. This gives the protein CASSLNHLAYEQYF. The chain joins TRBV11-3 to TRBJ2-7; D remains unclear. V was shortened by 2 bases and J by 2 bases, with 10 bases between the two germline ends. This CDR3 is 14 amino acids long. Germline V CDR1 and CDR2: SGHNT, YENEEA.

The chain couples TRBV7-9 to TRBJ1-4; TRBD1 agrees at 10 bases. J gave up 6 bases and V 2 bases, and 3 bases lay outside the gene matches. Germline assignment: CDR1 SEHNR and CDR2 FQNEAQ (reference sequence). CDR3 length equals 15 residues. CDR3 loop: CASSLWTGGHEKLFF. In DNA, the CDR3 is TGTGCCAGCAGCTTATGGACAGGGGGTCATGAAAAACTGTTTTTT.

V and J are TRBV6-4 and TRBJ2-2; maybe TRBD1 (6 bases). The CDR3 totals 15 residues. Deletions cut 4 bases from V and 6 bases from J, with 15 bases between. Germline CDR1 MRHNA, CDR2 SNTAGT. DNA of the CDR3: TGTGCCAGCAGTGTGGACAGTGACGGGGCCGGGGAGCTGTTTTTT. This codes for CASSVDSDGAGELFF.

This chain links TRBV2 with TRBJ1-4; D remains unclear. The CDR3 has 16 amino acids. CDR1 is SNHLY, CDR2 FYNNEI, per germline. V lost 4 bases and J lost 0, with 12 bases in between. CDR3 DNA sequence: TGTGCCAGCAGTGGCGGATACACCGCAACTAATGAAAAACTGTTTTTT. Encoded protein: CASSGGYTATNEKLFF.

The chain has TRBV19 and TRBJ1-2, with TRBD1 matching 9 bases. Germline CDR1 reads LNHDA; CDR2 reads SQIVND (reference sequence). The CDR3 is made up of 15 amino acids. J lost 6 bases, V lost 5 bases, and 10 bases had no gene match. The DNA for the CDR3 is TGTGCCAGTAGTTTGGGCCGGGACAGGGTAGATGGCTACACCTTC. This sequence encodes CASSLGRDRVDGYTF.

V and J are TRBV4-3 and TRBJ2-3; 7 bases align to TRBD2. The CDR3 is 15 residues long. In germline, CDR1 is LGHNA, CDR2 YSLEER. J was trimmed by 3 bases and V by 0 bases; bases with no gene match: 3. The CDR3 DNA follows: TGCGCCAGCAGCCAAGATACTAGCGTTACAGATACGCAGTATTTT. This translates into CASSQDTSVTDTQYF.

This chain joins TRBV11-2 and TRBJ2-7; D is unclear. CDR1 is SGHAT and CDR2 is FQNNGV in the germline V gene. This CDR3 region has 15 residues. V gave up 4 bases and J gave up 3 bases, with 16 bases separating them. DNA for the CDR3: TGTGCCAGCAGCTCGCGTCAAGGAGAGAACTACGAGCAGTACTTC. This gives the protein CASSSRQGENYEQYF.

The chain combines TRBV6-5 with TRBJ2-7; D gene uncertain. The V and J ends lost 0 bases and 0 bases respectively, with 12 bases between them. The CDR3 covers 16 residues. CDR1 is MNHEY and CDR2 is SVGAGI in the germline V gene. Written as DNA, the CDR3 is TGTGCCAGCAGTTACTCTCTGGCCGAAACCTCCTACGAGCAGTACTTC. It encodes CASSYSLAETSYEQYF.

The chain recombines TRBV7-9 with TRBJ2-1; 7 bases match TRBD2. V gave up 3 bases and J gave up 7 bases; unmatched junction bases: 15. The germline V gene encodes CDR1 SEHNR and CDR2 FQNEAQ (reference sequence). The CDR3 is made up of 17 amino acids. The CDR3 coding sequence is TGTGCCAGCAGCTTTGAGGTCGGGCTAGCGGCAAAGAATGAGCAGTTCTTC. This translates into CASSFEVGLAAKNEQFF.

The chain carries TRBV6-1 and TRBJ2-7; TRBD1 might be the D (6 bases). CDR1 is MNHNS, CDR2 SASEGT, per germline. The CDR3 sequence is 13 residues long. Trimming removed 0 bases at V and 5 bases at J, with 8 bases between. CDR3 nucleotide sequence: TGTGCCAGCAGTGAAGCGGACAGTAACGAGCAGTACTTC. This sequence encodes CASSEADSNEQYF.

The rearrangement links TRBV28 to TRBJ2-7; weak D call: TRBD1 (5 bases). The germline V and J ends were trimmed by 3 bases and 0 bases, with 15 bases remaining between them. The CDR3 covers 16 residues. Germline CDR1 reads MDHEN; CDR2 reads SYDVKM. CDR3 residues: CASSFNRLESSYEQYF. As DNA, the CDR3 is TGTGCCAGCAGTTTCAACAGGTTAGAAAGCTCCTACGAGCAGTACTTC.

The V and J genes are TRBV28 and TRBJ1-1; maybe TRBD1 (5 bases). Trimming left V 8 bases short and J 0 bases short, with 19 bases between. The CDR3 extends over 16 amino acids. Per the germline V gene, CDR1 is MDHEN and CDR2 is SYDVKM. The CDR3: CASWEGRGLMNTEAFF. CDR3 in DNA: TGTGCCAGCTGGGAGGGCCGGGGGTTGATGAACACTGAAGCTTTCTTT.

The count of this clone is one. The chain has TRBV6-5 and TRBJ1-1, with D maybe TRBD1 (6 bases). The V gene's germline CDR1 is MNHEY and CDR2 SVGAGI. Trimming pared 3 bases from V and 2 bases from J, leaving 16 bases between. The CDR3 extends over 16 amino acids. The CDR3 sequence: CASSYLDDRPNTEAFF. For the CDR3, the DNA is TGTGCCAGCAGTTATTTGGATGACAGGCCTAACACTGAAGCTTTCTTT.